The clone carrying this T cell receptor beta chain is classed as medium-sized. Time point indicated: sample taken at primary tumor resection. TCRs were sequenced from unsorted whole RNA of tumor, nontumor lung or PBMC. A total of around 76 untreated early-stage non-small cell lung cancer patients served as donors. With 5 bases removed from V and 0 bases from J, the gap between germline ends came to 5 bases. Germline CDR1 reads LGHDT; CDR2 reads YNNKEL (reference sequence). This CDR3 has 12 residues. The sample originates from a study of spatial heterogeneity in lung cancer. Every TCR cDNA molecule bore its own unique molecular identifier. Each CDR3 protein is one row after TCRdb ran MiXCR on the 5' RACE reads. The sample consists of under 8,500 distinct CDR3 sequences, 5.4% of them appearing once.

The sequences come from normal lung tissue next to the tumor, collected at surgery. The chain is built from TRBV3-1 and TRBJ2-7; D unclear. The clonotype was recovered from a female donor with early-stage non-small cell lung cancer. CDR3: CASSESSYEQYF. The CDR3, as DNA: TGTGCCAGCAGCGAAAGCTCCTACGAGCAGTACTTC.